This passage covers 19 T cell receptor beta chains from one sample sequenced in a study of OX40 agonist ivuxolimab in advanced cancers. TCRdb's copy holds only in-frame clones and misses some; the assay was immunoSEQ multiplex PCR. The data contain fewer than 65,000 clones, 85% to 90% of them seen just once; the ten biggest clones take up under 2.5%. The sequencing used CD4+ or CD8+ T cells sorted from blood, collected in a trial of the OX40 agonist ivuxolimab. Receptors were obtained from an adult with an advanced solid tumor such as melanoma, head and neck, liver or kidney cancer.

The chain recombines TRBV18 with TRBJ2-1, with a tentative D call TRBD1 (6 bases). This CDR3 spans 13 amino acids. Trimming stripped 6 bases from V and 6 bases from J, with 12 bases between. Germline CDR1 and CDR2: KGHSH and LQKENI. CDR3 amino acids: CASSPSGVNEQFF. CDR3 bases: TGTGCCAGCTCTCCCTCAGGGGTCAATGAGCAGTTCTTC.

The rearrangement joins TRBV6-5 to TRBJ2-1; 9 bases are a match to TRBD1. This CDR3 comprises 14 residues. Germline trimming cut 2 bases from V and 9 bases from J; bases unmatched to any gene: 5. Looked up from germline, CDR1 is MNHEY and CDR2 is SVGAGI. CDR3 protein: CASSYGDREGEQFF. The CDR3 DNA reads TGTGCCAGCAGTTACGGGGACAGGGAGGGTGAGCAGTTCTTC.

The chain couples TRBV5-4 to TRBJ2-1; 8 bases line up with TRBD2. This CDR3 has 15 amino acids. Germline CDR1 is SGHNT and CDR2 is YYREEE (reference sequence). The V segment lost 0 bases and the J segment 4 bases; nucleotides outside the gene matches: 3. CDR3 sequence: CASSLVLAEYNEQFF. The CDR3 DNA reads TGTGCCAGCAGCTTGGTACTAGCGGAGTACAATGAGCAGTTCTTC.

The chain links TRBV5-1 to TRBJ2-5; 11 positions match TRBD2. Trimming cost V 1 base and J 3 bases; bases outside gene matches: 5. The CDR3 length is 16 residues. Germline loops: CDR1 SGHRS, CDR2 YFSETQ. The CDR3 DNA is TGCGCCAGCAGCTTGTTGGCTAGCGGGAGGAAAGAGACCCAGTACTTC. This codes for CASSLLASGRKETQYF.

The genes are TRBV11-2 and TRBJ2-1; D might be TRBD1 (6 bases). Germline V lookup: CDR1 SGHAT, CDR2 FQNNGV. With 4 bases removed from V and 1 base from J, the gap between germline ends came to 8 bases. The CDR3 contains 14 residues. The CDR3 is CASSYDRSYNEQFF. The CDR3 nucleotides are TGTGCCAGCAGCTATGACAGGTCCTACAATGAGCAGTTCTTC.

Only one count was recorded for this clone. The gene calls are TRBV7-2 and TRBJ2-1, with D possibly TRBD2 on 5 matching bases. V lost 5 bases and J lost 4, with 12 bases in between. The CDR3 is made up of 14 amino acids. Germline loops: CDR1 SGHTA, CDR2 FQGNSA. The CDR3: CASSPYGEYNEQFF. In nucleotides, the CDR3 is TGTGCCAGCAGCCCGTACGGGGAATACAATGAGCAGTTCTTC.

The CDR3 sequence is CAWTGLAGSEQFF. CDR3 nucleotide sequence: TGTGCCTGGACTGGGCTAGCGGGATCCGAGCAGTTCTTC. J is TRBJ2-1 and V is TRBV30; 9 bases are shared with TRBD2. Germline trimming cut 4 bases from V and 10 bases from J; bases unmatched to any gene: 8. CDR3 size: 13 residues. The germline gives CDR1 GTSNPN, CDR2 SVGIG (reference sequence).

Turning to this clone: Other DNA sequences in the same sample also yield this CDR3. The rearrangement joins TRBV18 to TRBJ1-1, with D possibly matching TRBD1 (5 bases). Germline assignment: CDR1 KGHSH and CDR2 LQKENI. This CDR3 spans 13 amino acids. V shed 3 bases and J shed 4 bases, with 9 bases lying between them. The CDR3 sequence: CASSPGAGTEAFF. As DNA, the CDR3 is TGTGCCAGCTCACCCGGGGCGGGCACTGAAGCTTTCTTT.

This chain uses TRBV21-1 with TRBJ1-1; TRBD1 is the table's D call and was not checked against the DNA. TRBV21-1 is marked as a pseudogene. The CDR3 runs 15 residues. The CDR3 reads CASSKDRLGRAEAFF. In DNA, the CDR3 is TGTGCCAGCAGCAAAGACAGGTTGGGAAGGGCTGAAGCTTTCTTT.

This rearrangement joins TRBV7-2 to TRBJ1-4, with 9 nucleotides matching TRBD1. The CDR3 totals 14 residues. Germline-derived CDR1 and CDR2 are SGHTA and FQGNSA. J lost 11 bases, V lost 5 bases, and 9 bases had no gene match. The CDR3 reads CASSPGTGTNKLFF. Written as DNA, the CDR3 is TGTGCCAGCAGCCCCGGGACAGGGACGAATAAACTGTTTTTT.

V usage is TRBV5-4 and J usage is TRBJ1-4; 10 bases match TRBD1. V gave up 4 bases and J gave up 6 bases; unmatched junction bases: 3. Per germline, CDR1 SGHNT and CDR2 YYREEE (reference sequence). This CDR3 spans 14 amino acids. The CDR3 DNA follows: TGTGCCAGCAGCCTTGGACAGGGGGATGAAAAACTGTTTTTT. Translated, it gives CASSLGQGDEKLFF. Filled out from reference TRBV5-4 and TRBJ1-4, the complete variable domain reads ETGVTQSPTHLIKTRGQQVTLRCSSQSGHNTVSWYQQALGQGPQFIFQYYREEENGRGNFPPRFSGLQFPNYSSELNVNALELDDSALYLCASSLGQGDEKLFFGSGTQLSVL.

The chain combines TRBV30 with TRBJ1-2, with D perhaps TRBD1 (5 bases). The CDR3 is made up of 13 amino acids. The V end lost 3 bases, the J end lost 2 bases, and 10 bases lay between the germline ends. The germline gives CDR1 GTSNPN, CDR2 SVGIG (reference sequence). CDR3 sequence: CAWRSGSNYGYTF. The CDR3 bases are TGTGCCTGGAGGTCAGGGTCCAACTATGGCTACACCTTC.

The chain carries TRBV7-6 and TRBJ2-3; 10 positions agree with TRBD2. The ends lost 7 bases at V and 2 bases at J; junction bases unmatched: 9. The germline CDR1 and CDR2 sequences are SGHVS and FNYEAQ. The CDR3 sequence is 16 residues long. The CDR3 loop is CASTETLAGVTDTQYF. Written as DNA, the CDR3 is TGTGCCAGCACGGAAACGCTAGCGGGAGTCACAGATACGCAGTATTTT.

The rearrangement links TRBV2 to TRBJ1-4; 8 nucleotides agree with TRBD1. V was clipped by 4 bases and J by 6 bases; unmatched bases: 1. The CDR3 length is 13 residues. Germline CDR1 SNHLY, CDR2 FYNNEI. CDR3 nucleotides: TGTGCCAGCAGTGGGACAGGGCATGAAAAACTGTTTTTT. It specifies CASSGTGHEKLFF.

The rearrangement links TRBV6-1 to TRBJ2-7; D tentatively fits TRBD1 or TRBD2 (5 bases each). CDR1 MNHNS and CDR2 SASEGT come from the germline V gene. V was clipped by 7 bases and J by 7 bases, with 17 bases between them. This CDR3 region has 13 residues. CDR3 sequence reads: CASTLGTAGEQYF. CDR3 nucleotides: TGTGCCAGCACCCTTGGGACCGCTGGGGAGCAGTACTTC.

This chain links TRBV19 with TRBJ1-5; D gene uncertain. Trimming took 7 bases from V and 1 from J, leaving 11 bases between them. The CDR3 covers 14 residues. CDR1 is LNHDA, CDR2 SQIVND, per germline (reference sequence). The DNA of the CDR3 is TGTGCCAGTACCCTGCCCGCGAGCAATCAGCCCCAGCATTTT. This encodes CASTLPASNQPQHF.

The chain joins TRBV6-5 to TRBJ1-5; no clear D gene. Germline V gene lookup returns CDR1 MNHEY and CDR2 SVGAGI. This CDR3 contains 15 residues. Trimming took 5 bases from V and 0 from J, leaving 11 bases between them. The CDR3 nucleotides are TGTGCCAGCAGTCCAGGACTGTATAGCAATCAGCCCCAGCATTTT. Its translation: CASSPGLYSNQPQHF.

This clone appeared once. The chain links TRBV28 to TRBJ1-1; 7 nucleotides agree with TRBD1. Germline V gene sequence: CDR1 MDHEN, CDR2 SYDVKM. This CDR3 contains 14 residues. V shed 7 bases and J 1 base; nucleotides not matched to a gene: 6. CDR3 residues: CASMSGGKNTEAFF. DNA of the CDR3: TGTGCCAGCATGTCAGGGGGGAAGAACACTGAAGCTTTCTTT.

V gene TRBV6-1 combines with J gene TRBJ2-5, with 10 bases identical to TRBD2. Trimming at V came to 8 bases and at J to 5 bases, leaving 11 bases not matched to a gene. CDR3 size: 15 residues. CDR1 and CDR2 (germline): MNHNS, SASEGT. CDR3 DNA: TGTGCCAGCCGCCGGACTAGCGGACGCCAGGAGACCCAGTACTTC. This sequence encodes CASRRTSGRQETQYF.